Each of the 5 T cell receptor beta chains below was sequenced from the same sample in a study of T cells in Graves' hyperthyroidism and ophthalmopathy. There were TCR beta CDR3 regions amplified from RNA transcripts. Carried out on the TCR CDR3, a first-round RT-PCR used the HTBI primer set. TCRdb recomputed calls from the multiplex PCR reads with MiXCR, one row per CDR3 protein. In the table there are fewer than 900,000 distinct CDR3 sequences, around 19% of which are singletons. Sequenced: blood. The source is a woman in her 50s with Graves' hyperthyroidism that later progressed to Graves' ophthalmopathy.

V gene TRBV15 combines with J gene TRBJ1-4; D is unresolved. Germline CDR1 LNHNV, CDR2 YYDKDF (reference sequence). V lost 3 bases to trimming and J lost 4 bases, with 18 bases between them. CDR3 size: 17 residues. This CDR3 is CATSRDSEVFGNEKLFF. In DNA form, the CDR3 reads TGTGCCACCAGCAGGGACTCGGAGGTTTTTGGTAATGAAAAACTGTTTTTT. The full variable domain, its missing parts supplied by reference TRBV15 and TRBJ1-4, is DAMVIQNPRYQVTQFGKPVTLSCSQTLNHNVMYWYQQKSSQAPKLLFHYYDKDFNNEADTPDNFQSRRPNTSFCFLDIRSPGLGDTAMYLCATSRDSEVFGNEKLFFGSGTQLSVL.

The chain links TRBV27 to TRBJ1-6; D uncertain. Between the trimmed V and J ends, which lost 2 bases and 1 base, there was a span of 6 bases. CDR1 is MNHEY, CDR2 SMNVEV, per germline (reference sequence). The CDR3 consists of 15 residues. The CDR3 DNA reads as TGTGCCAGCAGTTTAGTCATTTCCTATAATTCACCCCTCCACTTT. Protein sequence: CASSLVISYNSPLHF.

This clonotype was seen a few times. The chain has TRBV5-6 and TRBJ1-6; D is possibly TRBD1 (5 bases). Germline V lookup: CDR1 SGHDT, CDR2 YYEEEE. Trimming stripped 4 bases from V and 5 bases from J, with 13 bases between. The CDR3 totals 15 residues. DNA of the CDR3: TGTGCCAGCAGCCGTGCTGGGGCAAATAATTCACCCCTCCACTTT. Translation: CASSRAGANNSPLHF. Full variable domain (outside the CDR3, taken from reference TRBV5-6 and TRBJ1-6): DAGVTQSPTHLIKTRGQQVTLRCSPKSGHDTVSWYQQALGQGPQFIFQYYEEEERQRGNFPDRFSGHQFPNYSSELNVNALLLGDSALYLCASSRAGANNSPLHFGNGTRLTVT.

This clonotype was observed many times. This rearrangement joins TRBV12-5 to TRBJ1-3, with TRBD1 as a possible D gene (5 bases). CDR1 and CDR2 (germline): LGHNT, FRNRAP. The CDR3 consists of 17 residues. Trimming cost V 2 bases and J 0 bases, with 14 bases left between them. The chain's CDR3 is CASGLTGPGYSGNTIYF. The CDR3, as DNA: TGTGCTAGTGGTTTGACAGGACCGGGCTACTCTGGAAACACCATATATTTT.

This clonotype showed up just a few times. The gene calls are TRBV14 and TRBJ1-2; 10 bases agree with TRBD1. The CDR3 extends over 14 amino acids. Germline lookup yields CDR1 SGHDN and CDR2 FVKESK. Trimming at V came to 1 base and at J to 8 bases, leaving 4 bases not matched to a gene. CDR3 bases: TGTGCCAGCAGCCAAGCGGACAGGGGGTTCGGCTACACCTTC. As protein: CASSQADRGFGYTF.